The 22 T cell receptor beta chains given below trace back to one sample, sequenced in a study of T cells in Graves' hyperthyroidism and ophthalmopathy. Authors of the study amplified TCR beta CDR3 regions from RNA transcripts. HTBI primers were used for first-round RT-PCR of the TCR CDR3. MiXCR, run by TCRdb on the multiplex PCR reads, gives a single entry per CDR3 protein. The sample consists of hundreds of thousands of distinct CDR3 sequences, 15% to 20% of them appearing once. Specimen: blood. The receptors stem from a middle-aged man with Graves' ophthalmopathy.

This clonotype was seen repeatedly, ten times or more. V and J are TRBV3-1 and TRBJ2-1, with D perhaps matching TRBD2 (5 bases). V lost 1 base and J lost 7, with 8 bases in between. Germline CDR1 is LGHDT and CDR2 is YNNKEL (reference sequence). The length of the CDR3 is 13 residues. The CDR3 loop reads CASSQASRNEQFF. CDR3 DNA sequence: TGTGCCAGCAGCCAAGCTAGCAGAAATGAGCAGTTCTTC.

This clonotype has ten or more counts. The gene calls are TRBV18 and TRBJ2-3; D uncertain. The V gene's germline CDR1 is KGHSH and CDR2 LQKENI. Trimming stripped 2 bases from V and 5 bases from J, with 5 bases between. This CDR3 region has 12 residues. CDR3 sequence (DNA): TGTGCCAGCTCACCATGGGGAGATACGCAGTATTTT. This translates into CASSPWGDTQYF.

The V gene is TRBV24-1, the J gene TRBJ2-1; possibly TRBD1 for D (6 bases). Trimming took off 4 bases at V and 4 bases at J, with 10 bases between the two ends. This CDR3 comprises 14 residues. Germline V gives CDR1 KGHDR, CDR2 SFDVKD. The CDR3 DNA reads as TGTGCCACCAGTGAAGGGGGACCATACAATGAGCAGTTCTTC. Translating it yields CATSEGGPYNEQFF.

This sequence joins TRBV30 and TRBJ2-4; D unresolved. The ends were cut back, 1 base at V and 5 bases at J, with 9 bases in the middle. The germline CDR1 and CDR2 sequences are GTSNPN and SVGIG (reference sequence). The CDR3 covers 13 residues. The CDR3 here is CAWSAGRENIQYF. CDR3 DNA: TGTGCCTGGAGTGCCGGACGGGAAAACATTCAGTACTTC. The whole variable domain, remainder taken from reference TRBV30 and TRBJ2-4, is SQTIHQWPATLVQPVGSPLSLECTVEGTSNPNLYWYRQAAGRGLQLLFYSVGIGQISSEVPQNLSASRPQDRQFILSSKKLLLSDSGFYLCAWSAGRENIQYFGAGTRLSVL.

This clonotype came up a few times. The gene calls are TRBV12-3 or TRBV12-4 and TRBJ1-5, with no clear D. V shed 3 bases and J shed 0 bases, with 3 bases lying between them. The CDR3 loop spans 13 amino acids. The DNA for the CDR3 is TGTGCCAGCAGTTTTAGTAGCAATCAGCCCCAGCATTTT. Its protein product is CASSFSSNQPQHF.

About this clonotype itself: The final CDR3 position lacks the conserved phenylalanine or tryptophan, pointing to a likely read error. CDR3 sequence: CASSASYNEQFL. The CDR3 bases are TGTGCCAGCAGCGCATCTTACAATGAGCAGTTCCTC. This rearrangement joins TRBV7-2 to TRBJ2-1; D is ambiguous. The V gene lost 5 bases and the J gene lost 4 bases, with 6 bases spanning the gap. The germline gives CDR1 SGHTA, CDR2 FQGNSA. There are 12 residues in the CDR3.

DNA for the CDR3: TGTGCCTCCGCCCCGGCAGGGGGCCGCTATGGCTACACCTTC. It codes for CASAPAGGRYGYTF. The chain combines TRBV12-3 or TRBV12-4 with TRBJ1-2; 8 bases are a match to TRBD1. Trimming at V came to 11 bases and at J to 4 bases, leaving 12 bases not matched to a gene. There are 14 residues in the CDR3.

J is TRBJ1-1 and V is TRBV29-1; tentative D call: TRBD1 (5 bases). CDR3 length equals 11 residues. The V gene's germline CDR1 is SQVTM and CDR2 ANQGSEA. Trimming shortened V by 3 bases and J by 5 bases, and 7 bases separated the two germline ends. The chain's CDR3 is CSVDYRTEAFF. Here the CDR3 DNA reads TGCAGCGTTGATTACAGGACTGAAGCTTTCTTT.

This clonotype was seen a few times. V gene TRBV5-5 combines with J gene TRBJ2-2, with D possibly being TRBD1 or TRBD2 (5 bases each). V dropped 3 bases and J dropped 7 bases, with 10 bases sitting between them. Germline values: CDR1 SGHKS, CDR2 YYEKEE (reference sequence). CDR3 length: 13 amino acids. CDR3 sequence: CASSWGPHGELFF. In DNA, the CDR3 is TGTGCCAGCAGCTGGGGACCCCACGGGGAGCTGTTTTTT.

The V call is TRBV11-2, the J call TRBJ2-7, with D unresolved. CDR1 is SGHAT, CDR2 FQNNGV, per germline. This CDR3 is built from 16 residues. Trimming stripped 5 bases from V and 2 bases from J, with 19 bases between. CDR3 amino acids: CASSTQVPVVTYEQYF. The CDR3 DNA reads as TGTGCCAGCAGCACTCAGGTACCAGTTGTGACCTACGAGCAGTACTTC.

This clonotype appeared many times. The chain employs TRBV6-1 and TRBJ2-7, with a tentative D call TRBD1 (6 bases). Trimming left V 5 bases short and J 9 bases short, with 14 bases between. The CDR3 totals 12 residues. Germline V gives CDR1 MNHNS, CDR2 SASEGT. CDR3 region: CASSSQGTGQYF. The CDR3 DNA reads TGTGCCAGCAGTTCACAGGGTACGGGGCAGTACTTC.

This clonotype was picked up a small number of times. The chain links TRBV12-3 or TRBV12-4 to TRBJ2-7; either TRBD1 or TRBD2 may fit D (6 bases each). V lost 5 bases to trimming and J lost 2 bases, with 16 bases between them. The CDR3 is 15 amino acids. The chain's CDR3 is CASSRDRGLTYEQYF. The CDR3 coding sequence is TGTGCCAGCAGTCGAGATCGGGGGCTGACCTACGAGCAGTACTTC.

V usage is TRBV13 and J usage is TRBJ2-3, with 11 bases matching TRBD2. CDR1 PRHDT and CDR2 FYEKMQ come from the germline V gene (reference sequence). This CDR3 comprises 16 residues. With 4 bases clipped from V and 3 bases from J, the junction kept 6 bases outside the gene matches. In DNA, the CDR3 is TGTGCCAGCAGCTCGCCTCGGACTAGCGGGACAGATACGCAGTATTTT. Encoded protein: CASSSPRTSGTDTQYF.

This clonotype was observed at least ten times. The chain is built from TRBV20-1 and TRBJ2-1; 7 bases are a match to TRBD2. V shed 5 bases, J shed 10 bases, and the junction held 5 bases outside the gene matches. CDR3 length equals 11 residues. Germline V gene lookup returns CDR1 DFQATT and CDR2 SNEGSKA (reference sequence). CDR3 nucleotides: TGCAGTGCTCCTCTAGCGGTCGAGCAGTTCTTC. Translation gives CSAPLAVEQFF.

The V call is TRBV4-1, the J call TRBJ1-3; D gene uncertain. V lost 1 base, J lost 0 bases, and 16 bases lay in between. CDR3 length: 18 amino acids. Per germline, CDR1 MGHRA and CDR2 YSYEKL. The CDR3: CASSQAPGQAVSGNTIYF. Written as DNA, the CDR3 is TGCGCCAGCAGCCAAGCCCCGGGCCAGGCGGTCTCTGGAAACACCATATATTTT.

This clonotype was found many times. V is TRBV11-2 and J is TRBJ2-3, with D tentatively TRBD1 (6 bases). V lost 5 bases and J 6 bases, leaving 21 bases between the germline ends. The CDR3 is made up of 16 amino acids. Germline CDR1 and CDR2: SGHAT and FQNNGV. The CDR3 DNA sequence: TGTGCCAGCAGCACCCTCCGGGACAAGAAAAGGGATACGCAGTATTTT. Encoded protein: CASSTLRDKKRDTQYF.

This clonotype was counted a few times. The rearrangement links TRBV6-1 to TRBJ1-5; D is unclear. Trimming cost V 5 bases and J 2 bases, with 7 bases left between them. The CDR3 is 13 residues long. Germline assignment: CDR1 MNHNS and CDR2 SASEGT. CDR3 sequence reads: CASSRAGNQPQHF. Here the CDR3 DNA reads TGTGCCAGCAGTCGAGCAGGCAATCAGCCCCAGCATTTT.

This clonotype showed up just a few times. V usage is TRBV5-1 and J usage is TRBJ2-7; 8 nucleotides match TRBD1. The CDR3 spans 16 residues. Germline CDR1 is SGHRS and CDR2 is YFSETQ. Losses at the gene ends were 1 base for V and 5 bases for J; bases not matched to a gene: 11. CDR3 DNA: TGCGCCAGCAGCTTGCCCCGGGGGCAGGGGGCGGACGAGCAGTACTTC. As protein: CASSLPRGQGADEQYF. Full variable domain (rest looked up from reference TRBV5-1 and TRBJ2-7): KAGVTQTPRYLIKTRGQQVTLSCSPISGHRSVSWYQQTPGQGLQFLFEYFSETQRNKGNFPGRFSGRQFSNSRSEMNVSTLELGDSALYLCASSLPRGQGADEQYFGPGTRLTVT.

This clonotype was detected only a few times. One junction end disagrees with the germline gene, perhaps due to a read error. This chain joins TRBV20-1 and TRBJ1-6; possible D gene TRBD1, 5 bases. Germline lookup yields CDR1 DFQATT and CDR2 SNEGSKA (reference sequence). This CDR3 comprises 14 residues. The CDR3 sequence is CSARGGTGVPPLHF. CDR3 nucleotides: TGCAGTGCCAGAGGCGGGACCGGGGTCCCACCCCTCCACTTT.

This sequence joins TRBV3-1 and TRBJ2-2; 10 positions agree with TRBD2. CDR1 LGHDT and CDR2 YNNKEL come from the germline V gene (reference sequence). This CDR3 has 17 amino acids. V shed 3 bases and J 3 bases; nucleotides not matched to a gene: 7. The CDR3 spells CASSHTATSGDTGELFF. CDR3 bases: TGTGCCAGCAGCCACACGGCCACTAGCGGGGACACCGGGGAGCTGTTTTTT.

The chain has TRBV6-1 and TRBJ2-1, with D perhaps being TRBD1 or TRBD2 (6 bases each). Germline values: CDR1 MNHNS, CDR2 SASEGT. The CDR3 sequence is 16 residues long. V dropped 5 bases and J dropped 4 bases, with 18 bases sitting between them. CDR3 in DNA: TGTGCCAGCAGTCGTCAACAGGGACGGGGGTACAATGAGCAGTTCTTC. Its protein is CASSRQQGRGYNEQFF.

This clonotype was detected many times. This chain uses TRBV6-1 with TRBJ2-5, with D tentatively TRBD2 (5 bases). Trimming took off 5 bases at V and 5 bases at J, with 15 bases between the two ends. Germline CDR1 reads MNHNS; CDR2 reads SASEGT. The CDR3 runs to 14 residues. CDR3 sequence: CASSPAYRRETQYF. The CDR3 coding sequence is TGTGCCAGCAGTCCCGCTTATAGGAGGGAGACCCAGTACTTC.